Shown below are 3 T cell receptor beta chains from a single sample sequenced in a study of T cell responses to AZD1222 COVID-19 vaccine. Using immunoSEQ multiplex PCR, the repertoire was profiled, and TCRdb retains in-frame clones only, with some absent. The data show about 130,000 clones, over 85% seen once. The material sequenced was peripheral blood, taken 28 days after the second AZD1222 dose. These receptors originate from an adult who received the AZD1222 COVID-19 vaccine.

V usage is TRBV27 and J usage is TRBJ1-5; the D is unclear. The V and J ends lost 3 bases and 0 bases respectively, with 6 bases between them. The CDR3 covers 14 residues. Per the germline V gene, CDR1 is MNHEY and CDR2 is SMNVEV (reference sequence). In DNA form, the CDR3 reads TGTGCCAGCAGTTTGAGGGATAGCAATCAGCCCCAGCATTTT. It yields the protein CASSLRDSNQPQHF.

The chain has TRBV3-1 (or the pseudogene TRBV3-2) and TRBJ1-2; no firm D call. Germline loops: CDR1 LGHDT, CDR2 YNNKEL (reference sequence). The CDR3 has 13 residues. V shed 5 bases and J shed 0 bases, with 7 bases lying between them. CDR3 nucleotides: TGTGCCAGCAGCGATCAGGCTAACTATGGCTACACCTTC. This gives the protein CASSDQANYGYTF.

The chain employs TRBV4-3 and TRBJ2-3, with 11 bases identical to TRBD1. With 0 bases clipped from V and 4 bases from J, the junction kept 6 bases outside the gene matches. Looked up from germline, CDR1 is LGHNA and CDR2 is YSLEER. The CDR3 totals 17 residues. The CDR3 loop reads CASSQDSGQGGADTQYF. The CDR3 DNA reads TGCGCCAGCAGCCAAGATTCGGGACAGGGGGGGGCAGATACGCAGTATTTT.